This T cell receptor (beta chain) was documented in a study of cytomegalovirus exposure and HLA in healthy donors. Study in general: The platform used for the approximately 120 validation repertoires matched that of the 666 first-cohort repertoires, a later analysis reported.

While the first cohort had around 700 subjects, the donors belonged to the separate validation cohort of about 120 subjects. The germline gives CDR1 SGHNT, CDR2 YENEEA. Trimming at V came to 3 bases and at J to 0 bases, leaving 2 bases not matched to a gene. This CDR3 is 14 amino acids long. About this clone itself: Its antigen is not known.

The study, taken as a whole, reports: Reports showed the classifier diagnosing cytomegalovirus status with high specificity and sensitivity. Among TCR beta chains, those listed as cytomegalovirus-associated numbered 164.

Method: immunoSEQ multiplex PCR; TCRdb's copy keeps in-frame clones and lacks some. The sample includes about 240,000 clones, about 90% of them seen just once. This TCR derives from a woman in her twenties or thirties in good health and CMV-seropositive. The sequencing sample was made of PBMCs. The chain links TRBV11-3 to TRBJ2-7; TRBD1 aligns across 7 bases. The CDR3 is CASSFGTDSYEQYF. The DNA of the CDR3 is TGTGCCAGCAGCTTCGGGACAGACTCCTACGAGCAGTACTTC.